The rows below give T cell receptor beta chains drawn from one sample of a study of shared clonotypes between healthy human individuals. Clones were read by immunoSEQ multiplex PCR, and TCRdb kept only the in-frame ones, dropping some. Found here are approximately 470,000 clones, roughly 80% of them singletons; the top ten hold roughly 13%. What was sequenced was PBMCs. All receptors derive from a woman aged 35 to 49 in good health. Some clones in this sample may be carry-over from other donors' samples. The CDR3 runs from the conserved cysteine through the conserved F or W. The D gene is left open where the match is weak. The listing skips clone size in some rows; elsewhere it reads once, few, many or a size class.

TRBD1	TRBV7-3	NA	TRBJ2-3	TGTGCCAGCAGCTTAACGCAGGGGGCAGATACGCAGTATTTT	CASSLTQGADTQYF
NA	TRBV5-1	NA	TRBJ2-1	TGCGCCAGCAGCTTCCCCGGGGCTAGTATACCCTACAATGAGCAGTTCTTC	CASSFPGASIPYNEQFF
TRBD1	TRBV2	NA	TRBJ2-2	TGTGCCAGCACCGGGACAGGGGGCTCCGGGGAGCTGTTTTTT	CASTGTGGSGELFF
TRBD1	TRBV9	NA	TRBJ1-4	TGTGCCAGCAGCGTAGGGGGACAGTTGACGGAAAAACTGTTTTTT	CASSVGGQLTEKLFF
TRBD2	TRBV28	few	TRBJ2-2	TGTGCCAGCGGGCTAGCGGGAGGGAACACCGGGGAGCTGTTTTTT	CASGLAGGNTGELFF
NA	TRBV7-2	once	TRBJ2-3	TGTGCCAGCAGCCCGAAGGATACGCAGTATTTT	CASSPKDTQYF
TRBD1	TRBV6-1	NA	TRBJ1-5	TGTGCCAGCAGTGGGAGGGACAGGCTAAATCAGCCCCAGCATTTT	CASSGRDRLNQPQHF
NA	TRBV7-2	NA	TRBJ2-3	TGTGCCAGCAGCTTTAAGGAGGGCAGGCAGTATTTT	CASSFKEGRQYF
NA	TRBV28	NA	TRBJ2-4	TGTGCCAGCAGACCGGGGTACGTCACAAACATTCAGTACTTC	CASRPGYVTNIQYF
NA	TRBV2	NA	TRBJ1-2	TGTGCCTCCCGGGGAGCAACTATGGCTGGCACCTTC	CASRGATMAGTF
TRBD2	TRBV18	NA	TRBJ2-7	TGTGCCAGCTCACATTCTTATGGGACTAGAGCTTCCGAGCAGTACTTC	CASSHSYGTRASEQYF
NA	TRBV6-5	NA	TRBJ1-5	TGTGCCAGCAGGGCGAACAATCAGCCCCAGCATTTT	CASRANNQPQHF
NA	TRBV7-8	NA	TRBJ2-7	TGTGCCAGCAGTTTCCCCCGCTACTCACTCTACGAGCAGTACTTC	CASSFPRYSLYEQYF
TRBD2	TRBV25-1	NA	TRBJ2-5	TGTGCCAGCAGTGAATACCCTAGCGGGCGAGAGACCCAGTACTTC	CASSEYPSGRETQYF
NA	TRBV6-5	NA	TRBJ1-2	TGTGCCAGCAGTTACTCGAACAGCTATGGCTACACCTTC	CASSYSNSYGYTF
NA	TRBV5-6	NA	TRBJ2-7	TGTGCCAGCAGCTTGGGGGGTCTTGGGGTTCTCTACGAGCAGTACTTC	CASSLGGLGVLYEQYF
NA	TRBV9	NA	TRBJ1-2	TGTGCCAGCAGCGTAGGGTCATACTATGGCTACACCTTC	CASSVGSYYGYTF